The T cell receptor beta chain under discussion was sequenced for a study of Graves' ophthalmopathy and Graves' hyperthyroidism. CDR3 length: 18 residues. V lost 0 bases and J lost 1, with 18 bases in between. The germline CDR1 and CDR2 sequences are LGHNA and YNFKEQ. Notes on the study in general: In blood appeared most of the expanded thyroid clonotypes whose frequency exceeded 0.001.

The study enrolled ophthalmopathy donors with moderate-to-severe activity, CAS ≥3, NOSPECS ≥4 and duration under 3 months. A remark on this clonotype: The target antigen is unknown.

RNA transcripts were the template, and TCR beta CDR3 regions were amplified from them. Investigators did first-round RT-PCR with HTBI primers, then second-round multiplex PCR. TCRdb processed the multiplex PCR reads anew with MiXCR; each CDR3 protein has one entry. Of around 660,000 distinct CDR3 sequences listed, roughly 39% are singletons. This chain joins TRBV4-2 and TRBJ2-5; D might be TRBD2 (6 bases). The receptor comes from an adult man with Graves' ophthalmopathy. The sample was peripheral blood. The chain's CDR3 is CASSQDPHGGVIQETQYF. CDR3 DNA sequence: TGTGCCAGCAGCCAAGATCCACACGGCGGGGTAATCCAAGAGACCCAGTACTTC.